A single sample is the source of the 12 T cell receptor beta chains below, sequenced in a study of long-term antiretroviral therapy in people with HIV. The run of the v3.0 immunoSEQ assay was at survey level. Data came from immunoSEQ multiplex PCR; TCRdb stores just in-frame clones and leaves some out. This table has about 21,000 clones, roughly four fifths appearing once. Sequencing was performed on unsorted PBMCs, taken 0.2 years after starting antiretroviral therapy. Receptor source: a woman aged 25 to 45 with HIV.

The chain couples TRBV2 to TRBJ1-2; a weak D match, TRBD1 (5 bases). The V gene's germline CDR1 is SNHLY and CDR2 FYNNEI. V was pared by 7 bases and J by 6 bases, with 30 bases between. CDR3 length equals 18 residues. This chain's CDR3 is CASTRGRSNEVTTNGYTF. The CDR3, as DNA: TGTGCCAGCACTAGGGGACGGAGTAACGAAGTTACCACGAATGGCTACACCTTC.

The chain has TRBV14 and TRBJ2-3; 10 nucleotides match TRBD2. The CDR3 is 16 amino acids. Per germline, CDR1 SGHDN and CDR2 FVKESK. V trimming: 4 bases; J trimming: 3 bases; junction bases outside the gene matches: 7. For the CDR3, the DNA is TGTGCCAGCAGCCCCTCACTAGCGGGGTTAACAGATACGCAGTATTTT. It yields the protein CASSPSLAGLTDTQYF.

CDR3 bases: TGTGCCAGCAGCTTAGATGGGAACACCATATATTTT. Amino acid sequence: CASSLDGNTIYF. The chain combines TRBV7-8 with TRBJ1-3; D is unclear. Looked up from germline, CDR1 is SGHVS and CDR2 is FQNEAQ. The V and J ends lost 1 base and 7 bases respectively, with 5 bases between them. CDR3 length equals 12 residues.

The J gene is TRBJ1-4, the V gene TRBV4-1, with a tentative D call TRBD1 (6 bases). There are 18 residues in the CDR3. Trimming shortened V by 2 bases and J by 0 bases, and 16 bases separated the two germline ends. CDR1 MGHRA and CDR2 YSYEKL come from the germline V gene. This chain's CDR3 is CASSQLPWGAATNEKLFF. CDR3 nucleotide sequence: TGCGCCAGCAGCCAACTTCCATGGGGGGCTGCAACTAATGAAAAACTGTTTTTT.

This sequence joins TRBV2 and TRBJ2-3; D unclear. The CDR3 is 15 amino acids. Trimming removed 6 bases from V and 4 bases from J, with 17 bases in between. The germline V gene has CDR1 SNHLY and CDR2 FYNNEI. The CDR3 protein is CASRTGTAVADTQYF. CDR3 bases: TGTGCCAGCAGAACGGGCACCGCTGTCGCAGATACGCAGTATTTT. Supplemented by reference TRBV2 and TRBJ2-3, the full variable domain reads EPEVTQTPSHQVTQMGQEVILRCVPISNHLYFYWYRQILGQKVEFLVSFYNNEISEKSEIFDDQFSVERPDGSNFTLKIRSTKLEDSAMYFCASRTGTAVADTQYFGPGTRLTVL.

The chain carries TRBV27 and TRBJ1-5, with unresolved D. Per the germline V gene, CDR1 is MNHEY and CDR2 is SMNVEV (reference sequence). With 4 bases removed from V and 2 bases from J, the gap between germline ends came to 9 bases. This CDR3 comprises 14 residues. Written as DNA, the CDR3 is TGTGCCAGCAGTTCTGGGCGGGGCAATCAGCCCCAGCATTTT. Its protein is CASSSGRGNQPQHF.

This chain joins TRBV6-1 and TRBJ1-2, with 8 bases that match TRBD1. The germline CDR1 and CDR2 sequences are MNHNS and SASEGT. The J segment lost 6 bases and the V segment lost 6 bases, leaving 12 bases of the junction unmatched. The CDR3 extends over 15 amino acids. For the CDR3, the DNA is TGTGCCAGCAGCCGGACAGGGCCTTCCTCTGATGGCTACACCTTC. Its translation: CASSRTGPSSDGYTF.

The chain is built from TRBV4-1 and TRBJ2-6, with 8 nucleotides matching TRBD1. CDR3 size: 19 residues. Germline values: CDR1 MGHRA, CDR2 YSYEKL. The V and J ends lost 0 bases and 0 bases, in that order; junction bases with no gene match: 7. The DNA of the CDR3 is TGCGCCAGCAGCCAAGACCCGACAGGGGACTTCTCTGGGGCCAACGTCCTGACTTTC. Amino acids: CASSQDPTGDFSGANVLTF.

As for this clone: In the same sample, other DNA sequences code for this CDR3. The J gene is TRBJ1-1, the V gene TRBV9; D gene ambiguous. The germline V gene encodes CDR1 SGDLS and CDR2 YYNGEE. This CDR3 is built from 10 residues. V was shortened by 3 bases and J by 3 bases, with 0 bases between the two germline ends. The CDR3 loop is CASSDTEAFF. The CDR3 nucleotides are TGTGCCAGCAGCGACACTGAAGCTTTCTTT.

This chain uses TRBV6-1 with TRBJ2-3, with 9 bases fitting TRBD2. The junction had 9 bases not matched to a gene; V was cut back by 2 bases and J by 0 bases. Germline V lookup: CDR1 MNHNS, CDR2 SASEGT. This CDR3 comprises 18 residues. The chain's CDR3 is CASSEMPTLAGSTDTQYF. The CDR3, as DNA: TGTGCCAGCAGTGAAATGCCCACCCTAGCGGGGAGCACAGATACGCAGTATTTT.

This chain links TRBV6-1 with TRBJ1-5; the match to TRBD1 covers 12 bases. The CDR3 has 15 residues. With 6 bases clipped from V and 6 bases from J, the junction kept 6 bases outside the gene matches. Germline V lookup: CDR1 MNHNS, CDR2 SASEGT. DNA for the CDR3: TGTGCCAGCAGGGGGACAGGGGGCGCAGGTCAGCCCCAGCATTTT. Translated: CASRGTGGAGQPQHF.

V is TRBV5-6 and J is TRBJ1-2; the D gene is possibly TRBD1 (6 bases). V was pared by 3 bases and J by 4 bases, with 16 bases between. Germline CDR1 is SGHDT and CDR2 is YYEEEE. The length of the CDR3 is 15 residues. The CDR3 reads CASSSSIGDIYGYTF. The CDR3 DNA reads TGTGCCAGCAGCTCCAGCATCGGGGACATCTATGGCTACACCTTC.